These T cell receptor beta chains were read from a single sample in a study of shared clonotypes between healthy human individuals. Some clones are missing from TCRdb's copy, which holds only in-frame ones; the method was immunoSEQ multiplex PCR. This sample has approximately 2,300,000 clones; just under 95% occur once, and the top ten carry more than 0.35%. Sequencing input: naive CD4+ T cells from PBMCs. The receptors were gathered from a young man in good health. Some clones in this sample may be carry-over from other donors' samples. Both conserved end residues are part of each CDR3. The order of the fields is J gene, clone size, V gene, CDR3 protein. Clone size is not always given. Where it is, it says once, few, many or a class for expanded clones.

>TRBJ2-6|-|TRBV5-1
CASSSPGGANVLTF
>TRBJ2-6|-|TRBV5-1
CASSLALAGISGANVLTF
>TRBJ1-2|-|TRBV5-1
CASSGQGNYGYTF
>TRBJ2-1|-|TRBV7-2
CASSPSGRGYEQFF
>TRBJ2-3|-|TRBV10-3
CAISESKQTRTDTQYF
>TRBJ2-7|-|TRBV9
CASSVGVAGVYEQYF
>TRBJ2-7|-|TRBV18
CASSPGLAVYEQYF
>TRBJ2-1|-|TRBV2
CASRRGRGWENEQFF
>TRBJ2-5|once|TRBV28
CASSGTPRETQYF
>TRBJ2-7|-|TRBV7-9
CASSFQNYEQYF
>TRBJ1-1|-|TRBV29-1
CSGRGTGSWDTEAFF
>TRBJ2-1|-|TRBV11-2
CASSLDGRYNEQFF
>TRBJ2-3|few|TRBV4-1
CASSQGFSTDTQYF
>TRBJ2-5|-|TRBV5-6
CASSWTGENQETQYF
>TRBJ1-5|-|TRBV5-8
CASSPRGVQGQPQHF
>TRBJ2-7|-|TRBV27
CASRRTGGYEQYF
>TRBJ2-1|-|TRBV4-1
CASRQTPLRASYNEQFF
>TRBJ1-3|-|TRBV19
CASASGQNSGNTIYF
>TRBJ2-3|once|TRBV5-1
CASSTDRKDADTQYF
>TRBJ2-5|-|TRBV7-9
CASSFEFAVTQYF
>TRBJ2-7|-|TRBV30
CAWTLHGAFEQYF
>TRBJ2-1|-|TRBV29-1
CSVSRSSSYNEQFF
>TRBJ2-3|-|TRBV30
CAWSIAGPTDTQYF
>TRBJ2-7|-|TRBV7-2
CASSLARADEQYF
>TRBJ2-7|-|TRBV28
CASSRWGWSEQYF
>TRBJ2-7|-|TRBV29-1
CSALPSGKYEQYF
>TRBJ2-1|-|TRBV7-9
CASSSLRDNEQFF
>TRBJ2-7|once|TRBV5-1
CASSLYQGSYEQYF
>TRBJ1-1|-|TRBV5-1
CASSPRTGPNTEAFF
>TRBJ2-1|-|TRBV6-1
CASSLLPSATGFF
>TRBJ2-5|-|TRBV5-6
CASSLLVGSGDQETQYF
>TRBJ2-1|-|TRBV6-6
CASSSTSGNYNEQFF
>TRBJ2-6|-|TRBV7-3
CASSLSGGSGANVLTF
>TRBJ2-6|-|TRBV28
CASSTKGAGANVLTF
>TRBJ1-2|-|TRBV7-9
CASSLPEGRTGTYGYTF